This passage covers 22 T cell receptor beta chains from one sample sequenced in a study of blood T cell repertoires in COVID-19. Method: immunoSEQ multiplex PCR; TCRdb's copy keeps in-frame clones and lacks some. The sample carries 120,000 or so clones, roughly 85% recorded once. Input material: peripheral blood. The receptors stem from a human donor in a cohort sampled during active COVID-19.

This sequence joins TRBV7-9 and TRBJ2-3; maybe TRBD2 (5 bases). The CDR3 has 13 amino acids. CDR1 is SEHNR, CDR2 FQNEAQ, per germline (reference sequence). Trimming removed 8 bases from V and 0 bases from J, with 9 bases in between. The CDR3 loop is CASRRGSTDTQYF. CDR3 nucleotide sequence: TGTGCCAGCCGACGGGGAAGCACAGATACGCAGTATTTT.

Note on this clone: This sample also contains other DNA sequences that code for the same CDR3. This rearrangement joins TRBV7-3 to TRBJ2-1, with 14 bases identical to TRBD2. The CDR3 sequence is 13 residues long. Germline V gene sequence: CDR1 SGHTA, CDR2 FQGTGA. Trimming cost V 4 bases and J 13 bases; bases outside gene matches: 3. The CDR3 nucleotides read TGTGCCAGCAGCTCGGGACTAGCGGGGGTACAGTTCTTC. Translated, it gives CASSSGLAGVQFF.

Written as DNA, the CDR3 is TGTGCCAGCAGTGGACCGGGACAGGGGCCCTATAATTCACCCCTCCACTTT. It encodes CASSGPGQGPYNSPLHF. The V gene is TRBV6-1, the J gene TRBJ1-6, with TRBD1 matching over 10 bases. Per the germline V gene, CDR1 is MNHNS and CDR2 is SASEGT. This CDR3 comprises 17 residues. V lost 4 bases to trimming and J lost 2 bases; unmatched junction nucleotides: 5.

The rearrangement joins TRBV11-1 to TRBJ2-5, with D unclear. V was shortened by 7 bases and J by 5 bases, with 14 bases between the two germline ends. The CDR3 is 13 amino acids. In germline, CDR1 is SGHAT, CDR2 FQDESV (reference sequence). The DNA for the CDR3 is TGTGCCAGCATGCCTGGGTCGAGGGAGACCCAGTACTTC. Encoded protein: CASMPGSRETQYF.

The rearrangement joins TRBV21-1 to TRBJ2-1; no check of the table's D call, TRBD1, against the DNA was made. TRBV21-1 is shown as a pseudogene. The CDR3 consists of 15 residues. The CDR3 reads CASSARQGGRNEQFF. The CDR3 nucleotides read TGTGCCAGCAGCGCCCGACAGGGGGGGAGAAATGAGCAGTTCTTC.

The chain couples TRBV6-2 or TRBV6-3 to TRBJ2-5; the match to TRBD2 covers 8 bases. The V gene's germline CDR1 is MNHEY and CDR2 SVGEGT. CDR3 size: 13 residues. The J segment lost 7 bases and the V segment lost 4 bases, leaving 5 bases of the junction unmatched. The CDR3 DNA sequence: TGTGCCAGCAGTTTACGTCTAGCGGGGACCCAGTACTTC. The encoded protein is CASSLRLAGTQYF.

The V call is TRBV3-1 (or the pseudogene TRBV3-2), the J call TRBJ1-2; D is undetermined. The germline CDR1 and CDR2 sequences are LGHDT and YNNKEL (reference sequence). The CDR3 is made up of 13 amino acids. V was shortened by 5 bases and J by 2 bases, with 9 bases between the two germline ends. DNA of the CDR3: TGTGCCAGCAGCTCTACGTTGAACTATGGCTACACCTTC. This encodes CASSSTLNYGYTF.

The rearrangement joins TRBV12-3 or TRBV12-4 to TRBJ2-5; D remains unclear. Trimming removed 3 bases at V and 1 base at J, with 6 bases between. CDR3 size: 13 residues. The DNA for the CDR3 is TGTGCCAGCAGTTTCCCCCTCCAAGAGACCCAGTACTTC. Protein product: CASSFPLQETQYF.

The gene calls are TRBV6-1 and TRBJ2-3; TRBD2 is a possible D gene (6 bases). The germline V gene has CDR1 MNHNS and CDR2 SASEGT. V lost 1 base and J lost 1, with 15 bases in between. The CDR3 has 17 residues. CDR3: CASSEGAGSGGTDTQYF. DNA of the CDR3: TGTGCCAGCAGTGAAGGCGCAGGTAGCGGCGGCACAGATACGCAGTATTTT.

The chain links TRBV14 to TRBJ2-7; 8 nucleotides align to TRBD2. Looked up from germline, CDR1 is SGHDN and CDR2 is FVKESK. This CDR3 is 16 amino acids long. The V segment lost 1 base and the J segment 5 bases; nucleotides outside the gene matches: 10. CDR3 nucleotides: TGTGCCAGCAGCCAAGTCGGGGCGGGAGGTCTTCACGAGCAGTACTTC. Protein: CASSQVGAGGLHEQYF. The full variable domain, completed using reference TRBV14 and TRBJ2-7, is EAGVTQFPSHSVIEKGQTVTLRCDPISGHDNLYWYRRVMGKEIKFLLHFVKESKQDESGMPNNRFLAERTGGTYSTLKVQPAELEDSGVYFCASSQVGAGGLHEQYFGPGTRLTVT.

This sequence joins TRBV27 and TRBJ1-6; maybe TRBD1 (5 bases). Trimming pared 3 bases from V and 10 bases from J, leaving 16 bases between. Germline V gene sequence: CDR1 MNHEY, CDR2 SMNVEV (reference sequence). The CDR3 has 15 residues. CDR3 region: CASSFAGQRESPLHF. The CDR3 DNA sequence: TGTGCCAGCAGTTTTGCGGGGCAAAGGGAGTCACCCCTCCACTTT.

V and J are TRBV7-2 and TRBJ2-1; no clear D. The V and J ends lost 1 base and 9 bases respectively, with 16 bases between them. The CDR3 length is 15 residues. Germline loops: CDR1 SGHTA, CDR2 FQGNSA. The CDR3 DNA sequence: TGTGCCAGCAGCTTAGATGGTGGCAGTATAAGTGAGCAGTTCTTC. Its protein product is CASSLDGGSISEQFF.

The chain couples TRBV30 to TRBJ1-1; 9 positions agree with TRBD1. Trimming removed 3 bases from V and 4 bases from J; junction bases left unmatched: 9. Germline V gives CDR1 GTSNPN, CDR2 SVGIG (reference sequence). There are 15 residues in the CDR3. For the CDR3, the DNA is TGTGCCTGGAGGAGACAGGGGGTTCAAGGCACTGAAGCTTTCTTT. Translating gives CAWRRQGVQGTEAFF.

This clone has a single count. The V call is TRBV7-2, the J call TRBJ2-1, with a possible D match to TRBD2 (6 bases). Trimming cost V 2 bases and J 4 bases, with 15 bases left between them. The germline gives CDR1 SGHTA, CDR2 FQGNSA. The CDR3 sequence is 16 residues long. CDR3 nucleotides: TGTGCCAGCAGCTTAACGCGGGAAGCCACTTACAATGAGCAGTTCTTC. Its translation is CASSLTREATYNEQFF.

The chain joins TRBV12-5 to TRBJ1-1; D not certain. Germline loops: CDR1 LGHNT, CDR2 FRNRAP. This CDR3 is 12 amino acids long. The ends were cut back, 7 bases at V and 0 bases at J, with 6 bases in the middle. The DNA for the CDR3 is TGTGCTAGTGCTCGGGTGAACACTGAAGCTTTCTTT. This codes for CASARVNTEAFF.

This chain connects TRBV27 to TRBJ1-2; D not resolved. This CDR3 spans 13 amino acids. Trimming left V 5 bases short and J 8 bases short, with 15 bases between. Germline assignment: CDR1 MNHEY and CDR2 SMNVEV (reference sequence). The CDR3 DNA sequence: TGTGCCAGCAGTCTTCAACCCTCGGGGGGCTACACCTTC. Translating it yields CASSLQPSGGYTF.

This clone was recorded a few times. The rearrangement links TRBV6-6 to TRBJ1-2; 8 nucleotides match TRBD1. V dropped 2 bases and J dropped 5; count of bases not matched to a gene: 10. Germline V gene data show CDR1 as MNHNY and CDR2 as SVGAGI (reference sequence). The CDR3 consists of 16 residues. The DNA for the CDR3 is TGTGCCAGCAGTTACGTGCAGGGGGCGCGGGGATATGGCTACACCTTC. Translated, it gives CASSYVQGARGYGYTF.

In its sample, this clone was seen once. The chain couples TRBV29-1 to TRBJ2-1, with D tentatively TRBD1 (5 bases). Germline V gives CDR1 SQVTM, CDR2 ANQGSEA. This CDR3 is built from 14 residues. Trimming took off 7 bases at V and 0 bases at J, with 13 bases between the two ends. CDR3: CSAADSHSYNEQFF. In nucleotides, the CDR3 is TGCAGCGCGGCTGACAGTCACTCCTACAATGAGCAGTTCTTC.

This clone was observed a single time. The gene calls are TRBV5-1 and TRBJ2-7; 9 bases fit TRBD1. Germline values: CDR1 SGHRS, CDR2 YFSETQ. There are 14 residues in the CDR3. V was clipped by 0 bases and J by 2 bases; unmatched bases: 0. The CDR3 nucleotides read TGCGCCAGCAGCTTGGGACAGGGGGCCTACGAGCAGTACTTC. The encoded protein is CASSLGQGAYEQYF. Full variable domain (remainder filled in from reference TRBV5-1 and TRBJ2-7): KAGVTQTPRYLIKTRGQQVTLSCSPISGHRSVSWYQQTPGQGLQFLFEYFSETQRNKGNFPGRFSGRQFSNSRSEMNVSTLELGDSALYLCASSLGQGAYEQYFGPGTRLTVT.

CDR3 region: CASSPRRGARSEQYF. For the CDR3, the DNA is TGTGCCAGCAGCCCCCGCCGGGGGGCACGATCCGAGCAGTACTTC. The J gene is TRBJ2-7, the V gene TRBV5-6, with TRBD2 as a possible D gene (7 bases). V was pared by 4 bases and J by 6 bases, with 20 bases between. The V gene's germline CDR1 is SGHDT and CDR2 YYEEEE. The CDR3 totals 15 residues.

This sequence joins TRBV14 and TRBJ1-4; 8 bases align to TRBD1. The junction had 13 bases not matched to a gene; V was cut back by 4 bases and J by 6 bases. Germline V gene sequence: CDR1 SGHDN, CDR2 FVKESK. This CDR3 has 17 residues. DNA of the CDR3: TGTGCCAGCAGCCCTTACCCCAGGGGGCCCCAGGATGAAAAACTGTTTTTT. It translates to CASSPYPRGPQDEKLFF. The full variable domain, in which reference TRBV14 and TRBJ1-4 provide the parts outside the CDR3, is EAGVTQFPSHSVIEKGQTVTLRCDPISGHDNLYWYRRVMGKEIKFLLHFVKESKQDESGMPNNRFLAERTGGTYSTLKVQPAELEDSGVYFCASSPYPRGPQDEKLFFGSGTQLSVL.

The gene calls are TRBV5-1 and TRBJ2-1, with 10 bases that match TRBD1. CDR1 and CDR2 (germline): SGHRS, YFSETQ. V shed 4 bases and J 2 bases; nucleotides not matched to a gene: 6. The CDR3 is 16 residues long. The CDR3 loop is CASSLRQGAAYNEQFF. Written as DNA, the CDR3 is TGCGCCAGCAGCCTGAGACAGGGGGCAGCCTACAATGAGCAGTTCTTC.